This TCR beta chain was obtained from a study of relationships among human T cell subsets. CD4+CD25+ regulatory T cells came from anti-CD25 bead selection of positively selected CD4+ cells. Trimming stripped 3 bases from V and 3 bases from J, with 12 bases between. This CDR3 comprises 14 residues. Germline lookup yields CDR1 SGHAT and CDR2 FQNNGV. About this clonotype: The antigen remains unidentified.

TCR alpha and beta CDR3s were amplified from mRNA by semiquantitative ARM-PCR. Exponential amplification used communal superprimers after tagged nested gene-specific primers in ARM-PCR. Exonuclease cleared nested primers, then first-round products were reamplified. One entry per CDR3 protein, called by TCRdb with MiXCR from the multiplex PCR reads. Among 13,000 to 15,000 distinct CDR3 sequences listed, 50% to 75% were seen once. Study outcomes and limitations: The seven subsets showed no significant differences in gene usage or CDR3 length. Th1, Th2 and regulatory T cells shared many CDR3 sequences. Bead-based sorting did not rule out CD4+CD8+ double-positive cells.

V and J are TRBV11-2 and TRBJ2-7; D perhaps matches TRBD2 (5 bases). This TCR derives from a man between 40 and 49 years old in good health. The sequenced material came from Tregs sorted from blood. The chain's CDR3 is CASSFGLSNYEQYF. The CDR3 DNA is TGTGCCAGCAGCTTTGGACTGAGCAACTACGAGCAGTACTTC.